Listed below are T cell receptor beta chains from one sample, sequenced in a study of vaccination and CD4 T cells after COVID-19. No antigen is known for these receptors. TCRdb re-analysed the PCR reads in MiXCR, keeping a single row per CDR3 protein. The profile shows over 9,000 distinct CDR3 sequences, about 70% of them singletons. Sequencing used CD4+ T cells from blood, cultured in vitro. These receptor sequences come from a human donor who had recovered from COVID-19. Both conserved end residues are part of each CDR3. The D gene is left open where the match is weak. Expanded clones are given a class, and other clones once, few, many or no size at all.

>15|TRBJ2-2|NA|TRBV6-1|NA
TGTGCCAGCAGTGAAGCGGGGCGGAACACCGGGGAGCTGTTTTTT
CASSEAGRNTGELFF
>16|TRBJ2-3|once|TRBV11-2|TRBD2
TGTGCCAGCACCCGGACTAGCGGGAGTAGCACAGATACGCAGTATTTT
CASTRTSGSSTDTQYF
>14|TRBJ1-2|few|TRBV6-1|TRBD1
TGTGCCAGCAGTCCCCCTACAGGGGGCTATGGCTACACCTTC
CASSPPTGGYGYTF
>14|TRBJ1-2|once|TRBV19|NA
TGTGCCAGTAGTTGGAATGGGGACTCCTATGGCTACACCTTC
CASSWNGDSYGYTF
>17|TRBJ1-5|NA|TRBV7-2|NA
TGTGCCAGCAGCTTAGTTTCGGGGGCGAGAAGCAATCAGCCCCAGCATTTT
CASSLVSGARSNQPQHF
>13|TRBJ1-3|once|TRBV29-1|NA
TGCACCCTGGGTACCGAGTCTGGAAACACCATATATTTT
CTLGTESGNTIYF
>16|TRBJ2-3|NA|TRBV7-3|NA
TGTGCCAGCAGCCCTTTAGCGGCGGTTGCCTCGGATACGCAGTATTTT
CASSPLAAVASDTQYF
>16|TRBJ1-6|NA|TRBV20-1|TRBD1
TGCAGTGCTAGAGATGGCCAGCAGGGGGTGAATTCACCCCTCCACTTT
CSARDGQQGVNSPLHF
>14|TRBJ1-5|few|TRBV27|NA
TGTGCCAGCAGCTCCGACAGACCTAATCAGCCCCAGCATTTT
CASSSDRPNQPQHF
>15|TRBJ1-2|NA|TRBV19|NA
TGTGCCAGTAGTTACCTACCGGGACCGACAAGAATTGTCACCTTC
CASSYLPGPTRIVTF
>12|TRBJ1-1|few|TRBV11-3|NA
TGTGCCAGCAGCCATAGGGTAACTGAAGCTTTCTTT
CASSHRVTEAFF
>16|TRBJ1-1|NA|TRBV7-9|NA
TGTGCCAGCAGCTTAGTCCGGGCCAGGGCGGGCCCTGAAGCTTTCTTT
CASSLVRARAGPEAFF
>15|TRBJ2-1|NA|TRBV4-1|TRBD2
TGCGCCAGCAGCCAACCTAGCGGGGGCTACAATGAGCAGTTCTTC
CASSQPSGGYNEQFF
>15|TRBJ2-3|NA|TRBV19|NA
TGTGCCAGTAGTATGGTTGGATCTAGCACAGATACGCAGTATTTT
CASSMVGSSTDTQYF
>15|TRBJ2-2|NA|TRBV6-5|NA
TGTGCCAGCAGTTACGCGGGACTGAACACCGGGGAGCTGTTTTTT
CASSYAGLNTGELFF
>12|TRBJ2-2|NA|TRBV30|NA
TGTGCCTGGAGGCCCGGGACCGGGGAGCTGTTTTTT
CAWRPGTGELFF
>13|TRBJ1-1|NA|TRBV7-2|NA
TGTGCCAGCAGCTACCATGGGGGGACTGAAGCTTTCTTT
CASSYHGGTEAFF
>15|TRBJ1-5|NA|TRBV7-8|TRBD1
TGTGCCAGCAGCCTGGGACAGGGGTACAATCAGCCCCAGCATTTT
CASSLGQGYNQPQHF
>14|TRBJ1-1|NA|TRBV7-6|NA
TGTGCCAGCAGCTTAACGGGGTCGGACACTGAAGCTTTCTTT
CASSLTGSDTEAFF
>14|TRBJ1-5|NA|TRBV2|NA
TGTGCCAGCCTCGAGACGGCCCAAGGTCAGCCCCAGCATTTT
CASLETAQGQPQHF
>17|TRBJ1-3|NA|TRBV5-8|NA
TGTGCCAGCAGCCGATCAACCACCGGGACTATAAAGAACACCATATATTTT
CASSRSTTGTIKNTIYF
>14|TRBJ2-2|NA|TRBV5-1|NA
TGCGCCAGCAGAAGGGCCCAGGGAGGCGGGGAGCTGTTTTTT
CASRRAQGGGELFF
>15|TRBJ1-1|NA|TRBV11-1|NA
TGTGCCAGCAGCGCTGATTTGGCCTCGAACACTGAAGCTTTCTTT
CASSADLASNTEAFF
>19|TRBJ2-1|NA|TRBV6-5|TRBD2
TGTGCCAGCAGTTACTCGACCACCCCCTTCCGCGGGAGCTACAATGAGCAGTTCTTC
CASSYSTTPFRGSYNEQFF
>13|TRBJ2-3|NA|TRBV5-1|NA
TGCGCCAGCAGCGTCCTAGAGGTAGATACGCAGTATTTT
CASSVLEVDTQYF
>16|TRBJ1-2|NA|TRBV29-1|TRBD1
TGCAGCGTTGATCCTCATATTGGACAGGGGGACTATGGCTACACCTTC
CSVDPHIGQGDYGYTF
>17|TRBJ1-1|few|TRBV7-8|NA
TGTGCCAGCAGCTTAGAAAGGAGGGGCCCCATGGGCACTGAAGCTTTCTTT
CASSLERRGPMGTEAFF
>14|TRBJ1-1|few|TRBV2|NA
TGTGCCAGCAGCCGGGGCAGAATGAACACTGAAGCTTTCTTT
CASSRGRMNTEAFF
>14|TRBJ1-1|NA|TRBV20-1|NA
TGCAGTGCTATGGGGGCCGTAGGAGGCACTGAAGCTTTCTTT
CSAMGAVGGTEAFF
>17|TRBJ2-2|NA|TRBV18|NA
TGTGCCAGCTCACCAAACATGGCGGGGGCAGGTGCCGGGGAGCTGTTTTTT
CASSPNMAGAGAGELFF
>15|TRBJ2-1|once|TRBV27|NA
TGTGCCAGCAGTTACCGGGCCCTACAAACCAATGAGCAGTTCTTC
CASSYRALQTNEQFF
>13|TRBJ1-5|NA|TRBV2|NA
TGTGCCACCAAGGGGGACGTCAATCAGCCCCAGCATTTT
CATKGDVNQPQHF
>15|TRBJ1-2|NA|TRBV6-1|NA
TGTGCCAGCAGTGAAGCAGAACAGGGAGTATATGGCTACACCTTC
CASSEAEQGVYGYTF
>16|TRBJ2-1|NA|TRBV20-1|NA
TGCAGTGCTAGTTTCGTTGGGACTGCGACTATTAATGAGCAGTTCTTC
CSASFVGTATINEQFF
>15|TRBJ2-7|NA|TRBV5-1|TRBD2
TGCGCCAGTACCCGGACGACCTTGGGGGGGAGCGAGCAGTACTTC
CASTRTTLGGSEQYF
>14|TRBJ2-5|NA|TRBV11-2|TRBD1
TGTGCCAGCAGCTCCGCGACAGGGCTAGGGACCCAGTACTTC
CASSSATGLGTQYF
>14|TRBJ2-2|few|TRBV30|NA
TGTGCCTGGAGTTATCACGCGAACACCGGGGAGCTGTTTTTT
CAWSYHANTGELFF
>12|TRBJ2-1|NA|TRBV7-9|NA
TGTGCCAGCAGCTCAGGGGAATTGGAGCAGTTCTTC
CASSSGELEQFF
>14|TRBJ2-7|NA|TRBV7-2|NA
TGTGCCAGCAGCTTAAGGGGGGACACCTACGAGCAGTACTTC
CASSLRGDTYEQYF
>15|TRBJ1-1|NA|TRBV28|NA
TGTGCCAGTAGCTATTCGACAGGATTGAACACTGAAGCTTTCTTT
CASSYSTGLNTEAFF
>15|TRBJ1-6|NA|TRBV11-3|NA
TGTGCCAGCAGCTTAGACCCAGGGGCGAATTCACCCCTCCACTTT
CASSLDPGANSPLHF
>13|TRBJ1-2|NA|TRBV6-2/TRBV6-3|NA
TGTGCCAGCAGTCCCTTAGGTGATACTGGCTACACCTTC
CASSPLGDTGYTF
>15|TRBJ1-1|NA|TRBV20-1|TRBD1
TGCAGTGCTCTAGAGGGGAGACAGGGCGGCACTGAAGCTTTCTTT
CSALEGRQGGTEAFF
>13|TRBJ1-3|NA|TRBV19|NA
TGTGCCAGTACCCCTACCTCTGGAAACACCATATATTTT
CASTPTSGNTIYF
>18|TRBJ2-7|few|TRBV20-1|TRBD1
TGCAGTGCTTTACCGGGACAGGGGGCGAATCAACGTTCCTACGAGCAGTACTTC
CSALPGQGANQRSYEQYF
>13|TRBJ1-1|NA|TRBV27|NA
TGTGCCAGCACCCGGCAGGGGAGAACTGAAGCTTTCTTT
CASTRQGRTEAFF
>13|TRBJ1-6|NA|TRBV30|NA
TGTGCCTGGAGTGGATGGGATAATTCACCCCTCCACTTT
CAWSGWDNSPLHF
>15|TRBJ2-2|few|TRBV6-1|NA
TGTGCCAGCAGTGGGCTAGCGCCGAACACCGGGGAGCTGTTTTTT
CASSGLAPNTGELFF
>13|TRBJ1-2|NA|TRBV20-1|NA
TGCAGTGCTAGAGATGGGGCAGGTGTTGGCTACACCTTC
CSARDGAGVGYTF
>13|TRBJ2-2|few|TRBV19|NA
TGTGCCAGTATCCCCGGGGCTACCGGGGAGCTGTTTTTT
CASIPGATGELFF
>13|TRBJ2-7|NA|TRBV10-2|TRBD1
TGCGCCAGCAGTGCCAGGGGGCGGTACGAGCAGTACTTC
CASSARGRYEQYF
>14|TRBJ2-7|NA|TRBV19|TRBD1
TGTGCCAGTAGTATCAACACAGGGGGTGTCGAGCAGTACTTC
CASSINTGGVEQYF
>14|TRBJ2-3|NA|TRBV2|NA
TGTGCCAGCAGTGGGTATGGCGCTCGAGATACGCAGTATTTT
CASSGYGARDTQYF